This T cell receptor (beta chain) stems from a study of tumor and adjacent non-tumor tissue in lung cancer (dated by TCRdb to the late 2010s). With regard to the full study: By cancer type, the cohort comprised eleven to twelve adenocarcinoma patients, 2 squamous cell carcinoma patients and 1 small cell lung cancer patient. Ages among the approximately 15 patients ranged from roughly 30 to 85 years, there were approximately 10 men and 5 women, and disease was at TNM stage I to III. In total, sequencing yielded over 95 million productive TCRbeta reads, which works out to an average of about 4.2 million reads per sample. Using bulk TCRbeta repertoires from approximately 15 lung cancer patients, the study set lung tumor tissue side by side with matched distant non-tumor lung tissue. More than 25 paired specimens, one tumor and one normal lung sample per patient, were profiled by TCRbeta CDR3 sequencing. Paper-wide results and their limitations: With only roughly 14 patients in the cohort, the authors noted that larger samples and more detailed clinical data are needed. Because peripheral blood was not sequenced, blood TCRbeta repertoires in the lung cancer patients of the study were not examined. A significantly larger cumulative share of the repertoire was made up by the top 100 clones in normal lung than in tumor tissue. Significantly higher TCR diversity (inverse Simpson) was observed in tumor tissue than in normal lung tissue (around 450 vs 150, P = 0.0075, Mann-Whitney U test). The methods do not name the sequencing platform or mention unique molecular identifiers. TCR diversity was significantly higher in younger patients, and greater tumor TCR diversity was associated with shorter overall survival and shorter disease-free survival.

The library was prepared using multiplex PCR. The instrument given in TCRdb is Illumina HiSeq 2500. TCRbeta libraries were constructed through three rounds of nested PCR with primers (Table S4) according to protocols modified from ARM-PCR. Before sequencing, PCR products in the 200-500 bp range were cut out of the gel and cleaned up using the QIAquick gel extraction kit. As for the authors' bioinformatics: Reads were cleaned with Trimmomatic, merged with FLASH into complete CDR3 sequences, and assigned to V(D)J germline segments with MiTCR. Clonal diversity was calculated as the inverse Simpson's index using VDJtools. A read counted as productive if the sequence was in-frame and lacked a premature stop codon. TCRdb redid the processing of the public reads, applying fastp at Q25 and MiXCR, and retained in-frame beta chains. Every entry covers one CDR3 protein and lists the most common genes and DNA from its rows. The V and J calls reflect TCRdb's pipeline rather than the authors' work. In this sample the table shows some 100,000 distinct CDR3 sequences, about 61% of which occur a single time. Of the sample, 15% to 20% is held by the ten largest clones.

This clonotype was picked up many times. Its antigen is not yet known. No base quality values were provided; no much bigger clone lies one nucleotide off. The germline V gene specifies MNHEY as CDR1 and SVGEGT as CDR2. After removal of 5 bases from V and 8 bases from J, the junction retains 10 bases not matched to a gene. Spanning cysteine to phenylalanine, the CDR3 consists of 15 amino acids. This entry keeps only the CDR3 DNA: 45 bases, framed from base 1. RNA was isolated from bulk unsorted tissue, and RNA quality was assessed with a NanoDrop ND-1000 and an Agilent 2100. The normal lung samples consisted of distant non-tumor tissue collected more than 3 cm from the tumor edge. Newly diagnosed lung cancer patients without prior chemotherapy who had been admitted for thoracic surgery in China between August and November 2014 were enrolled as donors. Patients with previous radiotherapy or chemotherapy, or with another concurrent cancer, were excluded from the study. Surgical tissue pieces of about 1-2 cm3 were preserved in RNAlater solution and were kept at -80 degrees C until use.

The TCR comes from a man aged 60-69 years with non-small cell lung cancer. This sequence uses TRBV6-2 or TRBV6-3 and TRBJ2-1; 9 bases in the junction line up with TRBD1. The specimen was distant non-tumor lung tissue. The CDR3 here reads CASSQSRDRADEQFF. The nucleotide sequence is TGTGCCAGCAGTCAGTCCCGGGACAGGGCCGATGAGCAGTTCTTC.